This entry lists 31 T cell receptor beta chains sequenced from one sample in a study of T cells in Graves' hyperthyroidism and ophthalmopathy. RNA transcripts were the template for amplifying TCR beta CDR3 regions. HTBI primers were the set used in a first-round RT-PCR of the TCR CDR3. TCRdb ran MiXCR on the multiplex PCR reads and lists one entry per CDR3 protein. Among roughly 500,000 distinct CDR3 sequences listed, roughly a quarter were seen once. Specimen: blood. These receptors were collected from a woman aged 25-40 years with Graves' ophthalmopathy.

This chain connects TRBV6-5 to TRBJ1-6; D not certain. V was shortened by 2 bases and J by 7 bases, with 3 bases between the two germline ends. The CDR3 extends over 12 amino acids. Germline loops: CDR1 MNHEY, CDR2 SVGAGI. The CDR3 loop reads CASSYRNSPLHF. DNA of the CDR3: TGTGCCAGCAGTTACAGGAATTCACCCCTCCACTTT.

This clonotype has ten or more counts. The J gene is TRBJ1-2, the V gene TRBV5-1, with TRBD1 as a possible D gene (5 bases). This CDR3 is 15 amino acids long. Deletions cut 4 bases from V and 7 bases from J, with 20 bases between. CDR1 SGHRS and CDR2 YFSETQ come from the germline V gene. The CDR3 DNA reads as TGCGCCAGCAGCCTTATGACCGGGGCGGAGGGTGGCTACACCTTC. Amino acid sequence: CASSLMTGAEGGYTF.

In its sample, this clonotype was seen a few times. Written as DNA, the CDR3 is TGTGCCAGCAGCGTAGGGGCTTCGGACATCCGCGACGAGCAGTACTTC. This encodes CASSVGASDIRDEQYF. V and J are TRBV9 and TRBJ2-7; tentative D call: TRBD1 (5 bases). The germline V and J ends were trimmed by 0 bases and 5 bases, with 18 bases remaining between them. Germline assignment: CDR1 SGDLS and CDR2 YYNGEE. The CDR3 length is 16 residues.

This clonotype was seen at least ten times. This CDR3 fails to terminate in the conserved phenylalanine or tryptophan, so it likely reflects a read error. The genes are TRBV20-1 and TRBJ1-1; D is ambiguous. Trimming pared 6 bases from V and 11 bases from J, leaving 7 bases between. The CDR3 has 8 residues. Germline loops: CDR1 DFQATT, CDR2 SNEGSKA (reference sequence). The CDR3: CSAPNAFL. DNA of the CDR3: TGCAGTGCCCCAAATGCTTTCCTT.

The chain employs TRBV6-1 and TRBJ1-6; TRBD1 matches 7 bases. The trim removed 2 bases at V and 9 bases at J, leaving 7 bases unmatched. This CDR3 has 15 amino acids. In germline, CDR1 is MNHNS, CDR2 SASEGT. CDR3 bases: TGTGCCAGCAGTGAACTTGGGACAGAGGGTTCACCCCTCCACTTT. It is translated as CASSELGTEGSPLHF.

The chain recombines TRBV20-1 with TRBJ1-5; D may be TRBD1 (6 bases). The CDR3 is 15 amino acids. Germline V lookup: CDR1 DFQATT, CDR2 SNEGSKA (reference sequence). V lost 4 bases and J 0 bases, leaving 13 bases between the germline ends. This chain's CDR3 is CSATNRDRSNQPQHF. CDR3 coding DNA: TGCAGTGCTACTAACAGGGATCGTAGCAATCAGCCCCAGCATTTT.

There are many counts of this clonotype. The chain has TRBV12-3 or TRBV12-4 and TRBJ2-7, with a weak D call TRBD1 (5 bases). Trimming removed 2 bases from V and 3 bases from J, with 17 bases in between. The CDR3 contains 16 residues. The CDR3 is CASSLRPGQARYEQYF. As DNA, the CDR3 is TGTGCCAGCAGTTTACGTCCAGGGCAGGCACGCTACGAGCAGTACTTC.

This clonotype was seen at least ten times. The gene calls are TRBV27 and TRBJ1-1; TRBD1 matches 7 bases. Looked up from germline, CDR1 is MNHEY and CDR2 is SMNVEV (reference sequence). The CDR3 is made up of 15 amino acids. V shed 5 bases and J 1 base; nucleotides not matched to a gene: 7. In DNA form, the CDR3 reads TGTGCCAGCAGTAACCCCCAGGGGGGGAACACTGAAGCTTTCTTT. It yields the protein CASSNPQGGNTEAFF.

This clonotype was counted at least ten times. This chain uses TRBV28 with TRBJ1-1, with D maybe TRBD1 (6 bases). The CDR3 spans 15 residues. Germline V gives CDR1 MDHEN, CDR2 SYDVKM. V was cut by 0 bases and J by 7 bases, with 15 bases left in between. CDR3 residues: CASSLWAGAWGEAFF. The DNA of the CDR3 is TGTGCCAGCAGTTTATGGGCAGGGGCTTGGGGTGAAGCTTTCTTT.

In its sample, this clonotype was seen many times. The chain employs TRBV28 and TRBJ2-2, with 9 bases lining up with TRBD2. Germline assignment: CDR1 MDHEN and CDR2 SYDVKM. The trim removed 6 bases at V and 5 bases at J, leaving 7 bases unmatched. This CDR3 spans 15 amino acids. CDR3 DNA sequence: TGTGCCAGCAGATTTAGCGGGGGTGGTACCGGGGAGCTGTTTTTT. Amino acids: CASRFSGGGTGELFF.

Ten or more counts support this clonotype. The chain couples TRBV19 to TRBJ1-6; no clear D. Looked up from germline, CDR1 is LNHDA and CDR2 is SQIVND (reference sequence). The CDR3 contains 12 residues. V was trimmed by 8 bases and J by 7 bases, leaving 9 bases between them. The CDR3 loop reads CASSGLNSPLHF. The CDR3 bases are TGTGCCAGTTCAGGTTTGAATTCACCCCTCCACTTT. The variable domain in full, with the rest retrieved from reference TRBV19 and TRBJ1-6, is DGGITQSPKYLFRKEGQNVTLSCEQNLNHDAMYWYRQDPGQGLRLIYYSQIVNDFQKGDIAEGYSVSREKKESFPLTVTSAQKNPTAFYLCASSGLNSPLHFGNGTRLTVT.

This clonotype has just a few counts. The V and J genes are TRBV4-2 and TRBJ1-5; D gene unclear. Germline V lookup: CDR1 LGHNA, CDR2 YNFKEQ. With 1 base removed from V and 1 base from J, the gap between germline ends came to 8 bases. The CDR3 sequence is 15 residues long. CDR3 sequence: CASSQADGSNQPQHF. The CDR3 DNA is TGTGCCAGCAGCCAAGCCGACGGAAGCAATCAGCCCCAGCATTTT.

In its sample, this clonotype was seen many times. The chain uses TRBV10-3 and TRBJ1-1; a possible D gene is TRBD1 (6 bases). Looked up from germline, CDR1 is ENHRY and CDR2 is SYGVKD. The CDR3 length is 15 residues. The V end was cut by 6 bases, the J end by 3 bases, with 17 bases between. Here the CDR3 reads CAIRKDRGGDTEAFF. The CDR3 nucleotides read TGTGCCATCAGAAAAGATAGAGGGGGGGACACTGAAGCTTTCTTT.

This clonotype was picked up many times. The CDR3 DNA sequence: TGTGCCAGCAGTTTAAGGGGATCGGCCGGGGAGCTGTTTTTT. Translation gives CASSLRGSAGELFF. The rearrangement joins TRBV12-3 or TRBV12-4 to TRBJ2-2; TRBD1 is a possible D gene (5 bases). V gave up 2 bases and J gave up 6 bases, with 10 bases separating them. This CDR3 is built from 14 residues.

The sample holds many counts of this clonotype. V gene TRBV7-6 combines with J gene TRBJ1-5, with 7 bases fitting TRBD1. The ends lost 3 bases at V and 3 bases at J; junction bases unmatched: 8. The CDR3 extends over 16 amino acids. Per the germline V gene, CDR1 is SGHVS and CDR2 is FNYEAQ. CDR3 nucleotides: TGTGCCAGCAGCTTGTCCCCAGGGGGTATCAATCAGCCCCAGCATTTT. Its protein is CASSLSPGGINQPQHF.

This clonotype was seen repeatedly, ten times or more. The chain joins TRBV6-5 to TRBJ1-1; D is uncertain. The CDR3 consists of 15 residues. Deletions cut 0 bases from V and 0 bases from J, with 8 bases between. Germline values: CDR1 MNHEY, CDR2 SVGAGI. The CDR3 region has the DNA TGTGCCAGCAGTTACTCGGGCAACATGAACACTGAAGCTTTCTTT. The encoded protein is CASSYSGNMNTEAFF.

This clonotype was seen more than once but under ten times. V gene TRBV29-1 combines with J gene TRBJ1-2; 7 bases agree with TRBD1. V lost 7 bases and J lost 5; bases outside the gene matches: 7. Germline V gene lookup returns CDR1 SQVTM and CDR2 ANQGSEA. The CDR3 sequence is 12 residues long. The chain's CDR3 is CSGATGPYGYTF. In DNA form, the CDR3 reads TGCAGCGGTGCGACAGGGCCATATGGCTACACCTTC. The complete variable domain, with remaining parts taken from reference TRBV29-1 and TRBJ1-2, reads SAVISQKPSRDICQRGTSLTIQCQVDSQVTMMFWYRQQPGQSLTLIATANQGSEATYESGFVIDKFPISRPNLTFSTLTVSNMSPEDSSIYLCSGATGPYGYTFGSGTRLTVV.

This clonotype was counted at least ten times. This sequence joins TRBV24-1 and TRBJ1-2, with a weak D call TRBD1 (6 bases). Per germline, CDR1 KGHDR and CDR2 SFDVKD. This CDR3 is built from 13 residues. With 2 bases removed from V and 6 bases from J, the gap between germline ends came to 9 bases. For the CDR3, the DNA is TGTGCCACCAGTGATTCAGGGGCCCATGGCTACACCTTC. Translated, it gives CATSDSGAHGYTF.

The chain has TRBV5-1 and TRBJ1-2; D is perhaps TRBD1 (5 bases). The CDR3 sequence is 13 residues long. V lost 6 bases, J lost 4 bases, and 13 bases lay in between. Germline V gives CDR1 SGHRS, CDR2 YFSETQ. CDR3 region: CASKRDGSYGYTF. Here the CDR3 DNA reads TGCGCCAGCAAACGGGACGGATCCTATGGCTACACCTTC.

The gene calls are TRBV7-2 and TRBJ2-5; a possible D gene is TRBD2 (6 bases). V was clipped by 1 base and J by 13 bases, with 13 bases between them. The CDR3 length is 12 residues. From germline, CDR1 is SGHTA and CDR2 FQGNSA. The CDR3 sequence: CASSLDGKGGYF. The CDR3 bases are TGTGCCAGCAGCTTAGATGGAAAGGGAGGGTACTTC.

This clonotype was found many times. The chain recombines TRBV6-2 or TRBV6-3 with TRBJ1-2, with TRBD1 matching 7 bases. CDR1 and CDR2 from the germline V gene are MNHEY and SVGEGT. This CDR3 spans 12 amino acids. V lost 8 bases and J lost 8; bases outside the gene matches: 8. CDR3 coding DNA: TGTGCCAGCGGGACAGCTCTGGAAGGCTACACCTTC. It is translated as CASGTALEGYTF.

This clonotype was detected ten times or more. This sequence joins TRBV7-3 and TRBJ2-2; D gene uncertain. The CDR3 contains 14 residues. Germline lookup yields CDR1 SGHTA and CDR2 FQGTGA. V dropped 4 bases and J dropped 5 bases, with 11 bases sitting between them. Written as DNA, the CDR3 is TGTGCCAGCAGCTCGGAACATGTAACCGGGGAGCTGTTTTTT. Translating it yields CASSSEHVTGELFF.

The CDR3 DNA reads as TGTGCCAGCAGGAGGCAGCGGGAGGGCCAAGAGACCCAGTACTTC. This translates into CASRRQREGQETQYF. The V gene is TRBV6-1, the J gene TRBJ2-5, with 10 bases fitting TRBD2. There are 15 residues in the CDR3. Losses at the gene ends were 6 bases for V and 1 base for J; bases not matched to a gene: 5. Per germline, CDR1 MNHNS and CDR2 SASEGT.

This clonotype was seen a handful of times. The rearrangement joins TRBV27 to TRBJ2-2, with D possibly TRBD2 on 6 matching bases. Germline lookup yields CDR1 MNHEY and CDR2 SMNVEV (reference sequence). V was pared by 2 bases and J by 6 bases, with 13 bases between. The CDR3 is 15 residues long. The CDR3 coding sequence is TGTGCCAGCAGTTTAAGAGTCGGAGGGGCCGGGGAGCTGTTTTTT. It encodes CASSLRVGGAGELFF.

The gene calls are TRBV7-3 and TRBJ2-7, with TRBD2 matching 14 bases. The CDR3 sequence is 15 residues long. V was clipped by 4 bases and J by 4 bases; unmatched bases: 3. CDR1 and CDR2 from the germline V gene are SGHTA and FQGTGA. The chain's CDR3 is CASSWGTSGSYEQYF. CDR3 coding DNA: TGTGCCAGCAGCTGGGGGACTAGCGGGAGTTACGAGCAGTACTTC. The full variable domain, its missing parts supplied by reference TRBV7-3 and TRBJ2-7, is GAGVSQTPSNKVTEKGKYVELRCDPISGHTALYWYRQSLGQGPEFLIYFQGTGAADDSGLPNDRFFAVRPEGSVSTLKIQRTERGDSAVYLCASSWGTSGSYEQYFGPGTRLTVT.

There are a few counts of this clonotype. The rearrangement uses TRBV5-1 and TRBJ1-6; TRBD1 matches 8 bases. V was clipped by 0 bases and J by 5 bases; unmatched bases: 7. Germline assignment: CDR1 SGHRS and CDR2 YFSETQ. The CDR3 extends over 17 amino acids. This CDR3 is CASSLGPDRAHNSPLHF. CDR3 nucleotide sequence: TGCGCCAGCAGCTTGGGGCCGGACAGGGCCCATAATTCACCCCTCCACTTT.

In this sample, this clonotype turned up many times. This chain uses TRBV4-3 with TRBJ1-1; D is uncertain. The CDR3 spans 15 residues. Germline CDR1 and CDR2: LGHNA and YSLEER. Trimming took off 0 bases at V and 1 base at J, with 9 bases between the two ends. CDR3 sequence (DNA): TGCGCCAGCAGCCAAGATACGCCAGGGAACACTGAAGCTTTCTTT. Its translation is CASSQDTPGNTEAFF.

There are many counts of this clonotype. The CDR3 nucleotides are TGTGCCAGCAGCCACTACACCTACGAGCAGTACTTC. Its protein product is CASSHYTYEQYF. The chain carries TRBV6-2 or TRBV6-3 and TRBJ2-7, with unresolved D. V lost 6 bases and J lost 2, with 8 bases in between. The CDR3 loop spans 12 amino acids. From germline, CDR1 is MNHEY and CDR2 SVGEGT.

On this clonotype itself: This may come from a read error, since a much larger clone is one base off. V and J are TRBV14 and TRBJ2-5, with D perhaps matching TRBD1 or TRBD2 (5 bases each). In germline, CDR1 is SGHDN, CDR2 FVKESK. The CDR3 contains 13 residues. The CDR3 region has the DNA TGTGCCAGCAGCCAAGCCGTGGTGGGGACCGAGTACTTC. Translating it yields CASSQAVVGTEYF.

This clonotype was counted between two and nine times. The chain employs TRBV19 and TRBJ1-1; D unclear. The CDR3 loop spans 11 amino acids. Germline V gene sequence: CDR1 LNHDA, CDR2 SQIVND (reference sequence). The V end lost 10 bases, the J end lost 0 bases, and 6 bases lay between the germline ends. CDR3 coding DNA: TGTGCCACCATGCTGAACACTGAAGCTTTCTTT. It yields the protein CATMLNTEAFF.

The chain combines TRBV4-3 with TRBJ1-2; a possible D gene is TRBD1 (6 bases). The V end lost 4 bases, the J end lost 4 bases, and 13 bases lay between the germline ends. The germline V gene encodes CDR1 LGHNA and CDR2 YSLEER. The CDR3 has 14 residues. The CDR3 region is CASSLGGGPYGYTF. CDR3 in DNA: TGCGCCAGCAGCCTTGGGGGGGGGCCCTATGGCTACACCTTC.